This entry concerns a single T cell receptor beta chain. What it binds is unknown. Clones were read by immunoSEQ multiplex PCR, and TCRdb kept only the in-frame ones, dropping some. The sample holds tens of thousands of clones; approximately 80% are singletons and the top ten take approximately 6%. The sample originates from a study of a mutant IDH1 vaccine in newly diagnosed glioma. The study, taken as a whole, reports: A vaccine-induced immune response developed in roughly 93% of the patients.

The CDR3 sequence is 12 residues long. Germline CDR1 SGHRS, CDR2 YFSETQ. After removal of 10 bases from V and 4 bases from J, the junction contained 7 bases not matched to a gene. Time point denoted: week 11, during vaccination. Doses of 300 ug of mutant IDH1 20-mer peptide were given with topical imiquimod. The J gene is TRBJ1-2, the V gene TRBV5-1, with 7 bases that match TRBD1. The starting material was PBMCs, obtained from a glioma patient whose treatment included an IDH1 peptide vaccine. This clonotype was sampled from a man aged 45-65 years with glioma. The CDR3 spells CASQGEGYGYTF. The CDR3 nucleotides read TGCGCCTCCCAGGGGGAAGGCTATGGCTACACCTTC.